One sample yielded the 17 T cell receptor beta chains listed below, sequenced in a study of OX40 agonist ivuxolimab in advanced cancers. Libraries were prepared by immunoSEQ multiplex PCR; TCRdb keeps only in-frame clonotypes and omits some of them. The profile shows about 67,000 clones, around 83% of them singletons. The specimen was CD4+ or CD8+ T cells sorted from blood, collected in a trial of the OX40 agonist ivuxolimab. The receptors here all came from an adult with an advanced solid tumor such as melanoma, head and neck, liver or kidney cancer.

DNA for the CDR3: TGTGCCAGCAGTCCCCCTCCGGGACAATTCTCCTACGAGCAGTACTTC. Encoded protein: CASSPPPGQFSYEQYF. The chain recombines TRBV27 with TRBJ2-7, with D perhaps TRBD1 (6 bases). The germline gives CDR1 MNHEY, CDR2 SMNVEV (reference sequence). Trimming removed 5 bases from V and 0 bases from J, with 17 bases in between. The CDR3 spans 16 residues.

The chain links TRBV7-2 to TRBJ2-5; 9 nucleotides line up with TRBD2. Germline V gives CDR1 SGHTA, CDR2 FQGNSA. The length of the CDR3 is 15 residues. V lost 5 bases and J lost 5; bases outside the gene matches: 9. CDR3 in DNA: TGTGCCAGCAGCAGGGGGGCGGGGGGGCAGGAGACCCAGTACTTC. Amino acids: CASSRGAGGQETQYF.

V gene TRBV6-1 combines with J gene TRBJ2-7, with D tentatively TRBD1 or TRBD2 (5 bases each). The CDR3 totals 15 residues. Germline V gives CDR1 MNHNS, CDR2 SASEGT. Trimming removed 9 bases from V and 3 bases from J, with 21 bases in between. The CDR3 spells CASRLDRDAFYEQYF. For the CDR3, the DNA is TGTGCCAGTCGACTTGACCGGGACGCCTTCTACGAGCAGTACTTC.

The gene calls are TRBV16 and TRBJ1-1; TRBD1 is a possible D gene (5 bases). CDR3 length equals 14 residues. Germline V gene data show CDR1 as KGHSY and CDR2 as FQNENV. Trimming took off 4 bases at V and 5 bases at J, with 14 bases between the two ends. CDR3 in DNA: TGTGCCAGCAGCCTAGGAGGGGTGGGGACTGAAGCTTTCTTT. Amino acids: CASSLGGVGTEAFF. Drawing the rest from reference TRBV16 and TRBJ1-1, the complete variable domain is GEEVAQTPKHLVRGEGQKAKLYCAPIKGHSYVFWYQQVLKNEFKFLISFQNENVFDETGMPKERFSAKCLPNSPCSLEIQATKLEDSAVYFCASSLGGVGTEAFFGQGTRLTVV.

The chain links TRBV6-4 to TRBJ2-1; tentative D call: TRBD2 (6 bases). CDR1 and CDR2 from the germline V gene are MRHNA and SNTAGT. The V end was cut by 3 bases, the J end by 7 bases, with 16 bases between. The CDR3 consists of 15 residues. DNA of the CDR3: TGTGCCAGCAGTGAGATAGCGGCAGCCCTTAATGAGCAGTTCTTC. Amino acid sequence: CASSEIAAALNEQFF.

CDR3 sequence reads: CASSRPDGDYEQYF. As DNA, the CDR3 is TGCGCCAGCAGCAGACCCGACGGTGACTACGAGCAGTACTTC. The V gene is TRBV5-1, the J gene TRBJ2-5; D gene unclear. The J call is in doubt because the DNA end fits TRBJ2-7 better. Germline lookup yields CDR1 SGHRS and CDR2 YFSETQ. CDR3 length: 14 residues.

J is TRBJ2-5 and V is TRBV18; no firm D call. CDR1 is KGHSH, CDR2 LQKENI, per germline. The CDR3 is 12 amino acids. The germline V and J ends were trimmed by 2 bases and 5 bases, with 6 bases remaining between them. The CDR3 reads CASSPNGETQYF. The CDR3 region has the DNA TGTGCCAGCTCACCAAATGGGGAGACCCAGTACTTC.

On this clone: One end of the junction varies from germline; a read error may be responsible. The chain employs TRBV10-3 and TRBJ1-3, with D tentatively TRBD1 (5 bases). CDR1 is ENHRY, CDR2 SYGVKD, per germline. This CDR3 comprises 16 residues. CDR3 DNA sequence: TGTGCCGTCAGGGACGGACGGTTTGTTTCTGGAAACACCATATATTTT. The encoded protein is CAVRDGRFVSGNTIYF.

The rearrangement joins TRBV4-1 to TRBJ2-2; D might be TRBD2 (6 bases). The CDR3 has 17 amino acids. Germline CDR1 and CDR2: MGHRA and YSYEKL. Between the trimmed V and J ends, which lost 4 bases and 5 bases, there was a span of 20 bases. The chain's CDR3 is CASSPNPGLTETGELFF. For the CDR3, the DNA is TGCGCCAGCAGCCCGAACCCGGGACTCACAGAAACCGGGGAGCTGTTTTTT.

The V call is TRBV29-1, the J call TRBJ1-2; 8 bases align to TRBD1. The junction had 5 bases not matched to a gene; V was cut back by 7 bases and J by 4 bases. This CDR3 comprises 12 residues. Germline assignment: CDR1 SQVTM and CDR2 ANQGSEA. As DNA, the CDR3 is TGCAGCGGGGGGACAGGACCCTATGGCTACACCTTC. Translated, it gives CSGGTGPYGYTF.

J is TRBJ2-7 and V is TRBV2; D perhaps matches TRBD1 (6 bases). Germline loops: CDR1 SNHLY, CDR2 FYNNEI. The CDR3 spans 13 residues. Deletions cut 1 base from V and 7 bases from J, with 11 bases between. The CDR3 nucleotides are TGTGCCAGCAGTGAAGAACAGGGTGGGGAGCAGTACTTC. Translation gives CASSEEQGGEQYF.

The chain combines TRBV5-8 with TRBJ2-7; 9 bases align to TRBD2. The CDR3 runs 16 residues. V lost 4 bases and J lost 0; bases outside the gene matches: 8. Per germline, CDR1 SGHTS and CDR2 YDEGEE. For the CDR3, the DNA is TGTGCCAGCAGCGCCCGACTAGCGGCTAGCTCCTACGAGCAGTACTTC. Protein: CASSARLAASSYEQYF.

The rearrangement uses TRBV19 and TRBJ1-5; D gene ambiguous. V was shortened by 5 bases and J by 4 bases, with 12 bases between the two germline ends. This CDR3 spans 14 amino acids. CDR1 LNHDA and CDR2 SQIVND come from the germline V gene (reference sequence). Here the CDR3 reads CASSRIVGNQPQHF. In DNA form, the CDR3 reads TGTGCCAGTAGTCGGATCGTTGGGAATCAGCCCCAGCATTTT.

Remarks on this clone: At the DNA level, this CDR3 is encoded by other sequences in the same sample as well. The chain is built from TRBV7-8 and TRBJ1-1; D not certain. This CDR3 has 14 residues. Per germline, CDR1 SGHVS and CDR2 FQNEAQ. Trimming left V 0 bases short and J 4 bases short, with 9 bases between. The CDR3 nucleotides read TGTGCCAGCAGCTTAGCGGCGGGTGGCACTGAAGCTTTCTTT. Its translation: CASSLAAGGTEAFF.

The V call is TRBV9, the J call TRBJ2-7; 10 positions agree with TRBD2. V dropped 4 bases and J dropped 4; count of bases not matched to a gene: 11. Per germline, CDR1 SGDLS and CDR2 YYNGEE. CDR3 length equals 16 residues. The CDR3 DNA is TGTGCCAGCAGCCCAACTTGGACTAGCGGTTCGTACGAGCAGTACTTC. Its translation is CASSPTWTSGSYEQYF.

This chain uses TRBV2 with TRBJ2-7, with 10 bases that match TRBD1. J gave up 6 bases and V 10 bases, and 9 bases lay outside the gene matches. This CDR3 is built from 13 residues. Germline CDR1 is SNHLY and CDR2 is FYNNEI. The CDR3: CATSQGQGFEQYF. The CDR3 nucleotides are TGTGCCACATCACAGGGACAGGGGTTCGAGCAGTACTTC.

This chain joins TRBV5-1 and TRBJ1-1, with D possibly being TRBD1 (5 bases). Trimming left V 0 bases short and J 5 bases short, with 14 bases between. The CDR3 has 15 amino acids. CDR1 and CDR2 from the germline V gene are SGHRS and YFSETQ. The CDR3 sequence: CASSLAGQGGTEAFF. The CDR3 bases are TGCGCCAGCAGCTTGGCCGGGCAGGGAGGGACTGAAGCTTTCTTT.